Below, 12 T cell receptor beta chains from the same sample are listed, as sequenced in a study of OX40 agonist ivuxolimab in advanced cancers. Library creation used the immunoSEQ multiplex PCR assay. What TCRdb holds here is the immuneACCESS table cut down to in-frame rearrangements. Part of the clones is not present; checked against another copy, under half of the missing clones reflect an unresolved V gene, and the others are unexplained. Present in this sample are roughly 14,000 clones, 82% of which were seen just once. The ten most abundant clones make up about 45% of the sample. This material consisted of CD4+ or CD8+ T cells sorted from blood, taken in a trial of the OX40 agonist ivuxolimab. The receptors derive from an adult with an advanced solid tumor such as melanoma, head and neck, liver or kidney cancer.

The chain couples TRBV4-1 to TRBJ2-7, with D possibly matching TRBD2 (7 bases). CDR1 MGHRA and CDR2 YSYEKL come from the germline V gene. CDR3 length equals 14 residues. The germline V and J ends were trimmed by 3 bases and 5 bases, with 14 bases remaining between them. CDR3 sequence: CASSQGGGIDEQYF. CDR3 coding DNA: TGCGCCAGCAGCCAGGGAGGGGGGATCGACGAGCAGTACTTC.

The V call is TRBV19, the J call TRBJ2-2, with D unclear. V was cut by 6 bases and J by 5 bases, with 4 bases left in between. CDR3 length: 11 amino acids. CDR1 and CDR2 (germline): LNHDA, SQIVND (reference sequence). CDR3 nucleotide sequence: TGTGCCAGTAGCGGGACCGGGGAGCTGTTTTTT. It yields the protein CASSGTGELFF.

The chain recombines TRBV28 with TRBJ2-7; 9 bases are a match to TRBD2. The V gene's germline CDR1 is MDHEN and CDR2 SYDVKM. V trimming: 7 bases; J trimming: 6 bases; junction bases outside the gene matches: 7. The CDR3 spans 13 residues. CDR3 DNA sequence: TGTGCCAGCAATCCCGCGGGGGGGGGCGAGCAGTACTTC. Amino acid sequence: CASNPAGGGEQYF.

The V and J genes are TRBV4-3 and TRBJ2-6, with 7 bases aligning to TRBD1. The junction had 2 bases not matched to a gene; V was cut back by 2 bases and J by 1 base. This CDR3 region has 16 residues. The germline CDR1 and CDR2 sequences are LGHNA and YSLEER. The CDR3: CASSQSGGSGANVLTF. The CDR3 DNA reads TGCGCCAGCAGCCAATCAGGGGGTTCTGGGGCCAACGTCCTGACTTTC.

Written as DNA, the CDR3 is TGTGCCAGCGGCCCTGGGAACTACGAGCAGTACTTC. It codes for CASGPGNYEQYF. The rearrangement links TRBV6-5 to TRBJ2-7, with D unresolved. Germline assignment: CDR1 MNHEY and CDR2 SVGAGI. There are 12 residues in the CDR3. V lost 8 bases and J 3 bases, leaving 11 bases between the germline ends.

The chain links TRBV25-1 to TRBJ2-5, with TRBD2 matching 8 bases. The ends lost 6 bases at V and 7 bases at J; junction bases unmatched: 16. The CDR3 covers 16 residues. Per the germline V gene, CDR1 is MGHDK and CDR2 is SYGVNS. In nucleotides, the CDR3 is TGTGCCAGCAGCCCCCGGAGCGGGAGTACAGAATGGACCCAGTACTTC. Its translation is CASSPRSGSTEWTQYF.

This sequence joins TRBV6-5 and TRBJ1-2; TRBD1 matches at 10 bases. CDR1 is MNHEY and CDR2 is SVGAGI in the germline V gene. Trimming took 4 bases from V and 2 from J; bases not matched to a gene: 1. This CDR3 region has 14 residues. The CDR3 sequence is CASSWGQGNYGYTF. DNA of the CDR3: TGTGCCAGCAGTTGGGGACAGGGGAACTATGGCTACACCTTC.

In its sample, this clone ranks as medium-sized. The gene calls are TRBV7-2 and TRBJ1-1, with 7 nucleotides matching TRBD1. V was clipped by 5 bases and J by 5 bases; unmatched bases: 5. The CDR3 runs to 13 residues. The germline gives CDR1 SGHTA, CDR2 FQGNSA. CDR3 coding DNA: TGTGCCAGCAGCGCACAGGGGACGACTGAAGCTTTCTTT. Translating gives CASSAQGTTEAFF. Filled out from reference TRBV7-2 and TRBJ1-1, the complete variable domain reads GAGVSQSPSNKVTEKGKDVELRCDPISGHTALYWYRQSLGQGLEFLIYFQGNSAPDKSGLPSDRFSAERTGGSVSTLTIQRTQQEDSAVYLCASSAQGTTEAFFGQGTRLTVV.

The V and J genes are TRBV19 and TRBJ1-1; 9 nucleotides match TRBD1. J lost 1 base, V lost 6 bases, and 9 bases had no gene match. The CDR3 runs 16 residues. The germline CDR1 and CDR2 sequences are LNHDA and SQIVND (reference sequence). This CDR3 is CASSTTGGVRNTEAFF. For the CDR3, the DNA is TGTGCCAGTAGCACAACAGGGGGCGTTAGGAACACTGAAGCTTTCTTT.

The J gene is TRBJ1-5, the V gene TRBV4-1; D is unresolved. The CDR3 has 15 residues. CDR1 MGHRA and CDR2 YSYEKL come from the germline V gene. Trimming shortened V by 3 bases and J by 3 bases, and 12 bases separated the two germline ends. The CDR3 sequence: CASSQLGPVNQPQHF. CDR3 coding DNA: TGCGCCAGCAGCCAGCTAGGGCCGGTCAATCAGCCCCAGCATTTT.

V usage is TRBV6-5 and J usage is TRBJ2-7; D tentatively reads TRBD1 or TRBD2 (5 bases each). The germline V gene encodes CDR1 MNHEY and CDR2 SVGAGI. Between the trimmed V and J ends, which lost 2 bases and 7 bases, there was a span of 12 bases. CDR3 length equals 13 residues. CDR3 loop: CASSYIGTGEQYF. DNA of the CDR3: TGTGCCAGCAGTTACATAGGGACGGGTGAGCAGTACTTC.

The V gene is TRBV4-1, the J gene TRBJ2-1, with a possible D match to TRBD1 (6 bases). The germline V and J ends were trimmed by 4 bases and 7 bases, with 17 bases remaining between them. There are 15 residues in the CDR3. Germline V gives CDR1 MGHRA, CDR2 YSYEKL. CDR3 sequence: CASSPKEGQTNEQFF. The CDR3 DNA sequence: TGCGCCAGCAGCCCCAAGGAAGGACAGACAAATGAGCAGTTCTTC.